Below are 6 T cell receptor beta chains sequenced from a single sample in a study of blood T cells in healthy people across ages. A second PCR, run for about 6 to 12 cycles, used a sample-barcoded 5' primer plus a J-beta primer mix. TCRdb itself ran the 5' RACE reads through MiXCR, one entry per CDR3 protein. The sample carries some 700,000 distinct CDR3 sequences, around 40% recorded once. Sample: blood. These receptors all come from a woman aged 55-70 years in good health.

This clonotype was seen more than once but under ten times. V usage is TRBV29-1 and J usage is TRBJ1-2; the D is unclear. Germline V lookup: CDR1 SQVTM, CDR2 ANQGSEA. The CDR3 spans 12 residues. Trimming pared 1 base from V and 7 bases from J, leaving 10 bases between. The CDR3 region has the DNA TGCAGCGTTGAAGTGACGTCGGCTGGCTACACCTTC. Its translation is CSVEVTSAGYTF. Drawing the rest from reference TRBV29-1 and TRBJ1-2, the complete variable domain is SAVISQKPSRDICQRGTSLTIQCQVDSQVTMMFWYRQQPGQSLTLIATANQGSEATYESGFVIDKFPISRPNLTFSTLTVSNMSPEDSSIYLCSVEVTSAGYTFGSGTRLTVV.

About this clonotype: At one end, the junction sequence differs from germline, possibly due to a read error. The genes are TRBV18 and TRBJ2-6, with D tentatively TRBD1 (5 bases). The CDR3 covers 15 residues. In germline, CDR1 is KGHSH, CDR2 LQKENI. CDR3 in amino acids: CASSPVYSGANVPTF. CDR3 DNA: TGTGCCAGCTCACCTGTATACTCTGGGGCCAACGTCCCGACTTTC.

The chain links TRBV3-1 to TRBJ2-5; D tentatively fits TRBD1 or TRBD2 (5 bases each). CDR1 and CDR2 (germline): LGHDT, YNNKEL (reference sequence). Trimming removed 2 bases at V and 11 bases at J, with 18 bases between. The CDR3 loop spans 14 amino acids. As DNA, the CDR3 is TGTGCCAGCAGCCAACTGGGACGGACCTCGGAGCAGTACTTC. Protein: CASSQLGRTSEQYF.

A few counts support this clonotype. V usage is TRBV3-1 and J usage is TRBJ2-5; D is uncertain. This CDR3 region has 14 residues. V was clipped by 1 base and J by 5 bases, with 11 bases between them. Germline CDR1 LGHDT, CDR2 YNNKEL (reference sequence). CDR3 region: CASSQGGHVETQYF. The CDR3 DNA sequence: TGTGCCAGCAGCCAAGGTGGCCACGTGGAGACCCAGTACTTC.

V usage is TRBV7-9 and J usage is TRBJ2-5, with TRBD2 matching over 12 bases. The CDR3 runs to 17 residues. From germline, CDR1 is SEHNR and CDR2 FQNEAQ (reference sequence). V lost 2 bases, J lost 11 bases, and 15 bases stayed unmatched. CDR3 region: CASSLSRLAGAPNEQYF. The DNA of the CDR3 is TGTGCCAGCAGCTTATCTAGACTAGCGGGAGCCCCGAATGAGCAGTACTTC.

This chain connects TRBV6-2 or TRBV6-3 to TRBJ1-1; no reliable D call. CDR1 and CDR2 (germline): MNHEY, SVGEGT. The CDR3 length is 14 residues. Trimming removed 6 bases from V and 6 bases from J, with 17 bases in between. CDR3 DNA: TGTGCCAGCAGCCCCTCAGTGGGGATGGCTGAAGCTTTCTTT. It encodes CASSPSVGMAEAFF.